A single sample is the source of the 30 T cell receptor beta chains below, sequenced in a study of T cells in women clearing cervical HPV infection. Assay used: immunoSEQ multiplex PCR; TCRdb lists only in-frame clones, some missing. The ten most abundant clones cover roughly an eighth of a sample with about 18,000 clones. Material: blood buffy coat. The receptors were gathered from a woman aged 18 to 75 with a cervical HPV16 infection that either progressed to CIN3+ or cleared (not recorded which).

Remarks on this clone: The read terminates 3 residues ahead of where the CDR3 ends, so the germline J gene completes it. The chain uses TRBV20-1 and TRBJ2-5; possible D gene TRBD1, 5 bases. Trimming removed 6 bases at V and 0 bases at J, with 17 bases between. The germline gives CDR1 DFQATT, CDR2 SNEGSKA (reference sequence). The CDR3 has 15 amino acids. The CDR3 is CSARAAVRDQETQYF. CDR3 DNA, as far as it was read: TGCAGTGCCAGGGCGGCGGTACGGGACCAAGAGACC.

A note on this clone: The CDR3 extends 3 residues past the end of the read, so its final part is completed from the germline J gene. The gene calls are TRBV5-1 and TRBJ2-5; D ambiguous. In germline, CDR1 is SGHRS, CDR2 YFSETQ. Trimming removed 4 bases from V and 5 bases from J, with 12 bases in between. The CDR3 has 13 amino acids. The CDR3 loop reads CASSLDQMETQYF. CDR3 DNA (partial): TGCGCCAGCAGCCTGGACCAGATGGAGACC.

About this clone: The read terminates 3 residues ahead of where the CDR3 ends, so the germline J gene completes it. This chain uses TRBV14 with TRBJ2-3; D gene unclear. V was shortened by 2 bases and J by 2 bases, with 14 bases between the two germline ends. Per the germline V gene, CDR1 is SGHDN and CDR2 is FVKESK. The CDR3 has 16 residues. The CDR3 region is CASSQYLAVSTDTQYF. Incomplete CDR3 DNA: TGTGCCAGCAGCCAATACCTGGCGGTTTCCACAGATACG. The entire variable domain, with the rest obtained from reference TRBV14 and TRBJ2-3, is as follows: EAGVTQFPSHSVIEKGQTVTLRCDPISGHDNLYWYRRVMGKEIKFLLHFVKESKQDESGMPNNRFLAERTGGTYSTLKVQPAELEDSGVYFCASSQYLAVSTDTQYFGPGTRLTVL.

About this clone itself: The read ends 3 residues shy of where the CDR3 ends; the end is completed using the germline J gene. The V and J genes are TRBV5-6 and TRBJ2-3; possibly TRBD1 for D (6 bases). The V gene's germline CDR1 is SGHDT and CDR2 YYEEEE. The CDR3 covers 15 residues. Between the trimmed V and J ends, which lost 5 bases and 3 bases, there was a span of 16 bases. The sequenced CDR3 bases are TGTGCCAGCAGAAAACAGGGTCTCGGTACAGATACG. This translates into CASRKQGLGTDT. In full, the CDR3 is CASRKQGLGTDTQYF.

About this clone itself: The read finishes 3 residues shy of the CDR3 end, and the germline J gene is used to complete it. The V call is TRBV28, the J call TRBJ2-3; D not certain. V gave up 7 bases and J gave up 1 base, with 9 bases separating them. The germline gives CDR1 MDHEN, CDR2 SYDVKM. The CDR3 has 13 amino acids. CDR3 DNA, as far as it was read: TGTGCCAGCATCCTATTCGGCACAGATACG. As protein: CASILFGTDT. The CDR3, in full, reads CASILFGTDTQYF.

The CDR3 bases that were read are TGCAGTGCTATACAGGGAGGTAATTCACCC. Translating gives CSAIQGGNSP. In full, the CDR3 is CSAIQGGNSPLHF. The chain couples TRBV20-1 to TRBJ1-6, with D perhaps matching TRBD1 (6 bases). The read ends 3 residues before the CDR3 terminus; that terminus is restored from the germline J gene. This CDR3 has 13 amino acids. The V gene lost 4 bases and the J gene lost 6 bases, with 10 bases spanning the gap. From germline, CDR1 is DFQATT and CDR2 SNEGSKA (reference sequence).

As to this clone: The read ends 3 residues early relative to the CDR3; the germline J gene fills the gap. The chain links TRBV20-1 to TRBJ2-7; TRBD1 aligns across 9 bases. CDR3 size: 15 residues. Per the germline V gene, CDR1 is DFQATT and CDR2 is SNEGSKA (reference sequence). The J segment lost 4 bases and the V segment lost 3 bases, leaving 10 bases of the junction unmatched. CDR3 DNA (partial): TGCAGTGCTAGTCAGCACAGGGGGCGAGGGTACGAG. As protein: CSASQHRGRGYE. The entire CDR3 protein is CSASQHRGRGYEQYF.

As for this clone: With the read ending 3 residues before the CDR3 end, the germline J gene is used to fill in that end. The rearrangement joins TRBV4-1 to TRBJ2-5; perhaps TRBD2 as D (6 bases). Germline V CDR1 and CDR2: MGHRA, YSYEKL. V lost 3 bases and J lost 2, with 16 bases in between. The CDR3 is made up of 16 amino acids. Incomplete CDR3 DNA: TGCGCCAGCAGCCATCATCCCAAACTAGCACAAGAGACC. Its translation is CASSHHPKLAQET. Given in full, the CDR3 is CASSHHPKLAQETQYF.

Turning to this clone: From the germline J gene comes the end of the CDR3, since the read stops 3 residues before it. The gene calls are TRBV20-1 and TRBJ2-7, with D possibly being TRBD1 (5 bases). This CDR3 contains 14 residues. Trimming cost V 0 bases and J 4 bases, with 13 bases left between them. In germline, CDR1 is DFQATT, CDR2 SNEGSKA (reference sequence). The DNA read from the CDR3 is TGCAGTGCTAGAGATGTGACGAAGGGGTACGAG. It codes for CSARDVTKGYE. The entire CDR3 protein reads CSARDVTKGYEQYF.

Comments on this clone: The read finishes 3 residues shy of the CDR3 end, and the germline J gene is used to complete it. V is TRBV7-9 and J is TRBJ2-7, with D unclear. The V end lost 5 bases, the J end lost 6 bases, and 14 bases lay between the germline ends. The CDR3 loop spans 13 amino acids. Germline values: CDR1 SEHNR, CDR2 FQNEAQ (reference sequence). The CDR3 loop is CASSPNTVGEQYF. The covered CDR3 bases are TGTGCCAGCAGCCCAAATACGGTCGGCGAG.

Worth noting for this clone: With the read ending 3 residues before the CDR3 end, the germline J gene is used to fill in that end. The chain links TRBV7-2 to TRBJ1-2, with D unclear. Germline V gives CDR1 SGHTA, CDR2 FQGNSA. This CDR3 is 14 amino acids long. CDR3 protein: CASSISGSSYDYTF. CDR3 bases read: TGTGCCAGCAGCATTAGCGGGAGTTCATACGAC.

Note on this clone: With the read ending 3 residues before the CDR3 end, the germline J gene is used to fill in that end. The chain links TRBV7-8 to TRBJ2-7, with D possibly being TRBD1 (6 bases). There are 17 residues in the CDR3. The V end lost 6 bases, the J end lost 2 bases, and 23 bases lay between the germline ends. Germline-derived CDR1 and CDR2 are SGHVS and FQNEAQ. The CDR3 sequence: CASRSGRTTGPTYEQYF. The DNA read from the CDR3 is TGTGCCAGCAGGTCCGGAAGGACGACAGGACCAACCTACGAG.

On this clone itself: The sequenced fragment ends 3 residues before the CDR3 boundary, so the rest is inferred from the germline J gene. V gene TRBV9 combines with J gene TRBJ2-1; the match to TRBD1 covers 7 bases. This CDR3 has 14 residues. V shed 0 bases and J 6 bases; nucleotides not matched to a gene: 3. Per germline, CDR1 SGDLS and CDR2 YYNGEE. Partial CDR3 DNA: TGTGCCAGCAGCGTAGGGGCAGGGGGCAATGAG. It encodes CASSVGAGGNE. The CDR3 in its entirety is CASSVGAGGNEQFF.

This chain's CDR3 is CASSTTGPWRGGANVLTF. CDR3 bases read: TGTGCCAGTAGTACGACAGGGCCATGGCGCGGTGGGGCCAACGTC. V and J are TRBV19 and TRBJ2-6; TRBD1 aligns across 7 bases. The CDR3 end lies 3 residues beyond the end of the read and is filled in from the germline J gene. CDR3 length equals 18 residues. The V segment lost 4 bases and the J segment 3 bases; nucleotides outside the gene matches: 12. CDR1 is LNHDA and CDR2 is SQIVND in the germline V gene (reference sequence).

As concerns this clone: Coverage ceases 3 residues before the CDR3 finishes, and the germline J gene fills in the end. The rearrangement links TRBV28 to TRBJ1-4; 11 nucleotides align to TRBD1. Germline-derived CDR1 and CDR2 are MDHEN and SYDVKM. The CDR3 spans 14 residues. V was pared by 4 bases and J by 8 bases, with 3 bases of the junction left unmatched. The sequenced part of the CDR3 DNA is TGTGCCAGCAGTTCGGGACAGGGGGGGGAAAAA. It is translated as CASSSGQGGEK. The CDR3 as a whole reads CASSSGQGGEKLFF.

A word on this clone: From the germline J gene comes the end of the CDR3, since the read stops 3 residues before it. This chain joins TRBV20-1 and TRBJ2-3, with 8 bases lining up with TRBD2. The CDR3 contains 13 residues. With 5 bases clipped from V and 4 bases from J, the junction kept 5 bases outside the gene matches. Germline loops: CDR1 DFQATT, CDR2 SNEGSKA (reference sequence). CDR3 loop: CSAPGLAADTQYF. CDR3 bases read: TGCAGTGCTCCCGGACTAGCTGCAGATACG.

As concerns this clone: Read data end 3 residues before the CDR3 end; the end is taken from the germline J gene. The chain joins TRBV7-9 to TRBJ2-1; possibly TRBD1 for D (5 bases). Trimming removed 4 bases at V and 8 bases at J, with 12 bases between. Germline V gene data show CDR1 as SEHNR and CDR2 as FQNEAQ (reference sequence). This CDR3 spans 13 amino acids. CDR3 protein: CASSSGFGDEQFF. The CDR3 DNA, read in part, is TGTGCCAGCAGCTCAGGGTTTGGCGATGAG.

A note on this clone: From the germline J gene comes the end of the CDR3, since the read stops 3 residues before it. The chain has TRBV7-9 and TRBJ1-1; D is unresolved. Germline assignment: CDR1 SEHNR and CDR2 FQNEAQ (reference sequence). Deletions cut 5 bases from V and 3 bases from J, with 7 bases between. The CDR3 covers 12 residues. The CDR3 is CASSLIDTEAFF. Incomplete CDR3 DNA: TGTGCCAGCAGCCTTATCGACACTGAA.

As for this clone: The read ends 3 residues shy of where the CDR3 ends; the end is completed using the germline J gene. This chain links TRBV4-2 with TRBJ1-2; D gene uncertain. Trimming removed 0 bases at V and 4 bases at J, with 15 bases between. The CDR3 contains 16 residues. CDR1 LGHNA and CDR2 YNFKEQ come from the germline V gene. The CDR3 DNA, read in part, is TGTGCCAGCAGCCAAGAGTTGGCAGAGTACCTCTATGGC. Translating it yields CASSQELAEYLYG. The full CDR3 sequence reads CASSQELAEYLYGYTF.

Details on this clone: The read terminates 3 residues before the CDR3 end, so the remaining end is supplied by the germline J gene. The chain recombines TRBV28 with TRBJ2-7; 8 bases fit TRBD1. Germline assignment: CDR1 MDHEN and CDR2 SYDVKM. V lost 6 bases, J lost 2 bases, and 9 bases stayed unmatched. This CDR3 has 15 amino acids. This CDR3 reads CASSYLTGDPYEQYF. CDR3 DNA (partial): TGTGCCAGCAGCTATTTGACAGGGGATCCCTACGAG.

Regarding this clone: The read gets to within 3 residues of the CDR3 end, and the germline J gene fills in the rest. This rearrangement joins TRBV6-2 or TRBV6-3 to TRBJ1-1, with D possibly TRBD1 on 6 matching bases. CDR3 size: 14 residues. Trimming removed 5 bases from V and 1 base from J, with 11 bases in between. Germline-derived CDR1 and CDR2 are MNHEY and SVGEGT. CDR3 bases read: TGTGCCAGCAGTAACAGACAGGCGAACACTGAA. Translating it yields CASSNRQANTE. The entire CDR3 protein reads CASSNRQANTEAFF.

About this clone itself: The read finishes 3 residues shy of the CDR3 end, and the germline J gene is used to complete it. The genes are TRBV5-5 and TRBJ1-5; D is unclear. CDR1 SGHKS and CDR2 YYEKEE come from the germline V gene (reference sequence). The CDR3 consists of 15 residues. Deletions cut 0 bases from V and 0 bases from J, with 7 bases between. Partial CDR3 DNA: TGTGCCAGCAGCTTGGCAGGTTATAGCAATCAGCCC. As protein: CASSLAGYSNQP. The whole CDR3 is CASSLAGYSNQPQHF.

With respect to this clone: The CDR3 goes on 3 residues after the read ends, and that part is filled in from the germline J gene. The chain uses TRBV7-2 and TRBJ1-1; TRBD1 agrees at 8 bases. V lost 4 bases and J lost 7; bases outside the gene matches: 5. Germline assignment: CDR1 SGHTA and CDR2 FQGNSA. The CDR3 is made up of 13 amino acids. The CDR3 sequence: CASSSGTGDEAFF. CDR3 DNA (partial): TGTGCCAGCAGCTCTGGGACAGGTGATGAA.

To note about this clone: The observed sequence ends 3 residues before the CDR3 terminus, with the missing tail filled in from the germline J gene. This chain links TRBV7-9 with TRBJ1-2; TRBD1 agrees at 8 bases. This CDR3 contains 15 residues. Germline CDR1 is SEHNR and CDR2 is FQNEAQ (reference sequence). CDR3 protein: CASSLAARTGQGYTF. CDR3 DNA, as far as it was read: TGTGCCAGCAGCTTAGCGGCCCGGACAGGGCAGGGC.

In regard to this clone: The sequenced fragment ends 3 residues before the CDR3 boundary, so the rest is inferred from the germline J gene. The V gene is TRBV13, the J gene TRBJ2-3; D is possibly TRBD2 (6 bases). Deletions cut 5 bases from V and 4 bases from J, with 10 bases between. The CDR3 totals 13 residues. CDR1 and CDR2 from the germline V gene are PRHDT and FYEKMQ (reference sequence). CDR3: CASSRDSPDTQYF. Partial CDR3 DNA: TGTGCCAGCAGCCGGGACTCCCCAGATACG.

Concerning this clone: The CDR3 end falls 3 residues outside the read, so it is completed with the germline J gene. The chain uses TRBV20-1 and TRBJ2-7, with D possibly being TRBD2 (5 bases). Trimming stripped 1 base from V and 4 bases from J, with 14 bases between. The CDR3 sequence is 14 residues long. Germline V gene sequence: CDR1 DFQATT, CDR2 SNEGSKA (reference sequence). The CDR3: CSARGLRLSYEQYF. CDR3 DNA (partial): TGCAGTGCTAGAGGACTAAGGCTTTCTTACGAG.

Partial CDR3 DNA: TGCGCCAGCAGCTTGCGGGGGGGCTTAGATGGC. Translated: CASSLRGGLDG. The whole CDR3 protein is CASSLRGGLDGYTF. The gene calls are TRBV5-1 and TRBJ1-2, with TRBD1 as a possible D gene (6 bases). The CDR3 end is not reached by the read, which stops 3 residues before it; the germline J gene fills it in. The germline gives CDR1 SGHRS, CDR2 YFSETQ. The length of the CDR3 is 14 residues. V was pared by 1 base and J by 6 bases, with 13 bases between.

A remark on this clone: The read gets to within 3 residues of the CDR3 end, and the germline J gene fills in the rest. This chain links TRBV7-2 with TRBJ1-6; D is uncertain. Germline values: CDR1 SGHTA, CDR2 FQGNSA. The CDR3 is 13 residues long. The sequenced CDR3 bases are TGTGCCAGCAGCGCGGCTGTTTCACGGCCC. Its protein is CASSAAVSRP. The entire CDR3 protein is CASSAAVSRPLHF.

A word on this clone: The read stops 3 residues short of the end of the CDR3; the missing end is completed from the germline J gene. The V and J genes are TRBV6-4 and TRBJ1-2; D not certain. V was clipped by 4 bases and J by 4 bases, with 10 bases between them. Germline V lookup: CDR1 MRHNA, CDR2 SNTAGT. This CDR3 contains 13 residues. This CDR3 reads CASSVSEGYGYTF. The part of the CDR3 DNA that was read is TGTGCCAGCAGTGTGTCGGAGGGCTATGGC.

On this clone: The read stops 3 residues short of the end of the CDR3; the missing end is completed from the germline J gene. The chain links TRBV11-2 to TRBJ1-1; D not certain. Trimming pared 5 bases from V and 7 bases from J, leaving 11 bases between. The CDR3 is 12 amino acids. Germline V gene data show CDR1 as SGHAT and CDR2 as FQNNGV. The CDR3 bases that were read are TGTGCCAGCAGCCCTCACCCCTATGAA. Its protein is CASSPHPYE. From start to end, the CDR3 is CASSPHPYEAFF.